These T cell receptor beta chains were read from a single sample in a study of cytomegalovirus exposure and HLA in healthy donors. This table comes from immunoSEQ multiplex PCR, and its TCRdb copy is limited to in-frame clones, with some not included. The sample carries around 210,000 clones, roughly 85% recorded once. The specimen sequenced was PBMCs. The receptors were gathered from a girl between 2 and 10 years old in good health and CMV-seronegative. Each CDR3 is given with its conserved first and last residue. D genes are given only for firm matches. Clone size is stated in some rows and not others, as once, few, many or a class when expanded.

D gene: -
J gene: TRBJ2-7
clone size: -
V gene: TRBV6-6
CDR3 DNA: TGTGCCAGCAGTTACAAGGGGCCGTACGAGCAGTACTTC
CDR3 protein: CASSYKGPYEQYF

D gene: TRBD1
J gene: TRBJ1-2
clone size: -
V gene: TRBV5-4
CDR3 DNA: TGTGCCAGCAGTACAGGGGGCGTAGGTCATGGCTACACCTTC
CDR3 protein: CASSTGGVGHGYTF

D gene: TRBD1
J gene: TRBJ1-5
clone size: -
V gene: TRBV29-1
CDR3 DNA: TGCAGCGTTCTGTCCCCCACAGGGGGTAAGCATTTT
CDR3 protein: CSVLSPTGGKHF

D gene: -
J gene: TRBJ2-3
clone size: -
V gene: TRBV5-1
CDR3 DNA: TGCGCCAGCGCACTAGAAAAGTACACAGATACGCAGTATTTT
CDR3 protein: CASALEKYTDTQYF

D gene: -
J gene: TRBJ2-7
clone size: -
V gene: TRBV29-1
CDR3 DNA: TGCAGCGCCGCCCTTGGGGGCATTGGCGGGGAGCAGTACTTC
CDR3 protein: CSAALGGIGGEQYF

D gene: -
J gene: TRBJ2-6
clone size: -
V gene: TRBV7-2
CDR3 DNA: TGTGCCAGCAGCCCATCATCCGGGACGCGGGGCGCCAACGTCCTGACTTTC
CDR3 protein: CASSPSSGTRGANVLTF

D gene: -
J gene: TRBJ1-1
clone size: -
V gene: TRBV7-2
CDR3 DNA: TGTGCCAGCAGCTTAATCTCAGGGGTAGGGGGCACTGAAGCTTTCTTT
CDR3 protein: CASSLISGVGGTEAFF

D gene: TRBD1
J gene: TRBJ2-7
clone size: -
V gene: TRBV6-4
CDR3 DNA: TGTGCCAGCAGGGGGACAGGGAGATACTACGAGCAGTACTTC
CDR3 protein: CASRGTGRYYEQYF

D gene: -
J gene: TRBJ2-1
clone size: few
V gene: TRBV21-1
CDR3 DNA: TGTGCCAGCAGCAAGAGGTCCTGCTCGAGCTCCTACAATGAGCAGTTCTTC
CDR3 protein: CASSKRSCSSSYNEQFF

D gene: TRBD2
J gene: TRBJ2-5
clone size: -
V gene: TRBV7-9
CDR3 DNA: TGTGCCAGCAGCTCCAGAGCGGGACTAGGCATGGGGAAAGAGACCCAGTACTTC
CDR3 protein: CASSSRAGLGMGKETQYF

D gene: -
J gene: TRBJ2-7
clone size: -
V gene: TRBV11-2
CDR3 DNA: TGTGCCAGCAGCTTAGGGAGGAACGAGCAGTACTTC
CDR3 protein: CASSLGRNEQYF

D gene: -
J gene: TRBJ1-1
clone size: -
V gene: TRBV10-1
CDR3 DNA: TGCGCCAGCAGTGATGGCGGGTACACTGAAGCTTTCTTT
CDR3 protein: CASSDGGYTEAFF

D gene: -
J gene: TRBJ1-5
clone size: -
V gene: TRBV21-1
CDR3 DNA: TGTGCCAGCAGCAATTTTCCCCGGGACAGGGTCATTCAGCCCCAGCATTTT
CDR3 protein: CASSNFPRDRVIQPQHF

D gene: -
J gene: TRBJ2-7
clone size: -
V gene: TRBV11-2
CDR3 DNA: TGTGCCAGCAGCCCGCCCTCAGACGAGCAGTACTTC
CDR3 protein: CASSPPSDEQYF

D gene: TRBD2
J gene: TRBJ2-2
clone size: -
V gene: TRBV23-1
CDR3 DNA: TGCGCCAGGCTAGCGGGAGGACAAGTCGGGGAGCTGTTTTTT
CDR3 protein: CARLAGGQVGELFF

D gene: -
J gene: TRBJ2-7
clone size: -
V gene: TRBV6-1
CDR3 DNA: TGTGCCAGTTACGACAGGTTCAACTCCTACGAGCAGTACTTC
CDR3 protein: CASYDRFNSYEQYF

D gene: -
J gene: TRBJ1-1
clone size: -
V gene: TRBV19
CDR3 DNA: TGTGCCAGTAGTATAGTAAGGGGGGGCGCTGAAGCTTTCTTT
CDR3 protein: CASSIVRGGAEAFF

D gene: -
J gene: TRBJ1-5
clone size: -
V gene: TRBV4-2
CDR3 DNA: TGTGCCAGCAGCCAAGAACTTGGGGGCTTTGGCCAGCCCCAGCATTTT
CDR3 protein: CASSQELGGFGQPQHF

D gene: -
J gene: TRBJ2-7
clone size: few
V gene: TRBV4-2
CDR3 DNA: TGTGCCAGCAGCCAAGATGGCGGGGTAAAAGCCTACGAGCAGTACTTC
CDR3 protein: CASSQDGGVKAYEQYF

D gene: TRBD2
J gene: TRBJ2-5
clone size: -
V gene: TRBV5-1
CDR3 DNA: TGCGCCAGCAGCTTGGACCTCGGGGGGGCCGAGGAGACCCAGTACTTC
CDR3 protein: CASSLDLGGAEETQYF

D gene: -
J gene: TRBJ1-5
clone size: -
V gene: TRBV21-1
CDR3 DNA: TGTGCCAGCAGCCCTCCACAGGCAGGTCAGCCCCAGCATTTT
CDR3 protein: CASSPPQAGQPQHF

D gene: -
J gene: TRBJ2-7
clone size: -
V gene: TRBV13
CDR3 DNA: TGTGCCAGCAGCTTAGGGCAGAAAACCTACGAGCAGTACTTC
CDR3 protein: CASSLGQKTYEQYF

D gene: -
J gene: TRBJ2-3
clone size: few
V gene: TRBV30
CDR3 DNA: TGTGCCTGGAGTGTAGCGGGCCGTAATACAGATACGCAGTATTTT
CDR3 protein: CAWSVAGRNTDTQYF

D gene: TRBD1
J gene: TRBJ2-7
clone size: -
V gene: TRBV29-1
CDR3 DNA: TGCAGCGTTGAAGATCGGGGACAGGGGCATCGGGAGCAGTACTTC
CDR3 protein: CSVEDRGQGHREQYF

D gene: TRBD2
J gene: TRBJ2-7
clone size: -
V gene: TRBV4-1
CDR3 DNA: TGCGCCAGCAGCCGGACTAGCGGGAGCGAGCAGTACTTC
CDR3 protein: CASSRTSGSEQYF

D gene: -
J gene: TRBJ2-7
clone size: -
V gene: TRBV10-2
CDR3 DNA: TGCGCCAGCAGCGGGAGTTTCTCCTACGAGCAGTACTTC
CDR3 protein: CASSGSFSYEQYF

D gene: -
J gene: TRBJ2-1
clone size: -
V gene: TRBV27
CDR3 DNA: TGTGCCAGCAGTTCCCCGTTAAGGGCGACGGGGGTGGGGACCCAGTTCTTC
CDR3 protein: CASSSPLRATGVGTQFF

D gene: TRBD2
J gene: TRBJ2-7
clone size: once
V gene: TRBV6-5
CDR3 DNA: TGTGCCAGCAGTCGGACTAGCGGGGGGCACGAGCAGTACTTC
CDR3 protein: CASSRTSGGHEQYF

D gene: TRBD1
J gene: TRBJ2-7
clone size: once
V gene: TRBV5-8
CDR3 DNA: TGTGCCAGCAGCCCAGGAGCCGGGACAGGGGTTGGCGAGCAGTACTTC
CDR3 protein: CASSPGAGTGVGEQYF

D gene: -
J gene: TRBJ2-6
clone size: few
V gene: TRBV2
CDR3 DNA: TGTGCCAGCGGGCCTGCAACGGGGGCCAACGTCCTGACTTTC
CDR3 protein: CASGPATGANVLTF

D gene: -
J gene: TRBJ1-1
clone size: -
V gene: TRBV9
CDR3 DNA: TGTGCCAGCAGCCCAAGCCCGGAGAGGTACACTGAAGCTTTCTTT
CDR3 protein: CASSPSPERYTEAFF

D gene: TRBD2
J gene: TRBJ2-3
clone size: -
V gene: TRBV7-9
CDR3 DNA: TGTGCCAGCAGCTTCGGGAAGCGGGGATCCACAGATACGCAGTATTTT
CDR3 protein: CASSFGKRGSTDTQYF

D gene: -
J gene: TRBJ1-1
clone size: -
V gene: TRBV27
CDR3 DNA: TGTGCCAGCAGGTGGGGACTCAAGAACACTGAAGCTTTCTTT
CDR3 protein: CASRWGLKNTEAFF

D gene: TRBD1
J gene: TRBJ1-5
clone size: -
V gene: TRBV19
CDR3 DNA: TGTGCCAGTAGTACACAGACAGGGCTCCAGCCCCAGCATTTT
CDR3 protein: CASSTQTGLQPQHF

D gene: -
J gene: TRBJ1-6
clone size: -
V gene: TRBV7-9
CDR3 DNA: TGTGCCAGCACCACACAGGGTAAAGGAAATTCACCCCTCCACTTT
CDR3 protein: CASTTQGKGNSPLHF

D gene: -
J gene: TRBJ1-1
clone size: -
V gene: TRBV6-5
CDR3 DNA: TGTGCCAGCAGTTACCGCGGGGGTCGCACTGAAGCTTTCTTT
CDR3 protein: CASSYRGGRTEAFF

D gene: TRBD1
J gene: TRBJ1-6
clone size: -
V gene: TRBV4-2
CDR3 DNA: TGTGCCAGCAGCCAAGATTGGCAGGGGGGTGTGTCACCCCTCCACTTT
CDR3 protein: CASSQDWQGGVSPLHF

D gene: TRBD1
J gene: TRBJ1-1
clone size: -
V gene: TRBV2
CDR3 DNA: TGTGCCAGCATGCAAATGGACAGGATGAACACTGAAGCTTTCTTT
CDR3 protein: CASMQMDRMNTEAFF

D gene: -
J gene: TRBJ2-1
clone size: -
V gene: TRBV4-1
CDR3 DNA: TGCGCCAGCAGCCAAGATGTCCCTAGCTCCTACAATGAGCAGTTCTTC
CDR3 protein: CASSQDVPSSYNEQFF

D gene: TRBD2
J gene: TRBJ2-1
clone size: -
V gene: TRBV29-1
CDR3 DNA: TGCAGCGTTGAAGGGCGGACTGGCGGGAGCTCCTACAATGAGCAGTTCTTC
CDR3 protein: CSVEGRTGGSSYNEQFF

D gene: TRBD2
J gene: TRBJ2-1
clone size: -
V gene: TRBV7-3
CDR3 DNA: TGTGCCAGCAGCGAGCGGGGGTCCCACAATGAGCAGTTCTTC
CDR3 protein: CASSERGSHNEQFF

D gene: -
J gene: TRBJ1-1
clone size: -
V gene: TRBV6-6
CDR3 DNA: TGTGCCAGCAGTTCCCTGGGGGGGCTTATGAACACTGAAGCTTTCTTT
CDR3 protein: CASSSLGGLMNTEAFF

D gene: TRBD2
J gene: TRBJ2-4
clone size: -
V gene: TRBV7-9
CDR3 DNA: TGTGCCAGCAGCTTAACGGGGGGAAGAGCCAAAAACATTCAGTACTTC
CDR3 protein: CASSLTGGRAKNIQYF

D gene: TRBD1
J gene: TRBJ1-2
clone size: -
V gene: TRBV7-2
CDR3 DNA: TGTGCCAGCAGCGCACGGACAGGGGGCTCGTATGGCTACACCTTC
CDR3 protein: CASSARTGGSYGYTF

D gene: TRBD2
J gene: TRBJ2-4
clone size: -
V gene: TRBV19
CDR3 DNA: TGTGCCAGTAGTCCTCAACGGGGGGGCCACCTTTTGGACATTCAGTACTTC
CDR3 protein: CASSPQRGGHLLDIQYF

D gene: -
J gene: TRBJ1-5
clone size: -
V gene: TRBV11-2
CDR3 DNA: TGTGCCAGCAGCTACCGGACAGATCAGCCCCAGCATTTT
CDR3 protein: CASSYRTDQPQHF

D gene: -
J gene: TRBJ1-5
clone size: -
V gene: TRBV7-7
CDR3 DNA: TGTGCCAGCAGCTTATCGCCACAGGCGCCCCAGCATTTT
CDR3 protein: CASSLSPQAPQHF

D gene: -
J gene: TRBJ1-2
clone size: -
V gene: TRBV5-5
CDR3 DNA: TGTGCCAGCAGCTTGGTACAGGGCCTAAATGGCTACACCTTC
CDR3 protein: CASSLVQGLNGYTF

D gene: -
J gene: TRBJ1-3
clone size: -
V gene: TRBV14
CDR3 DNA: TGTGCCAGCAGCCGCCCTCGGGACATCGGAAACACCATATATTTT
CDR3 protein: CASSRPRDIGNTIYF

D gene: -
J gene: TRBJ1-1
clone size: -
V gene: TRBV6-1
CDR3 DNA: TGTGCCATCACACAGGGGAACACTGAAGCTTTCTTT
CDR3 protein: CAITQGNTEAFF

D gene: -
J gene: TRBJ2-7
clone size: few
V gene: TRBV6-1
CDR3 DNA: TGTGCCAGCGAAAACCTCTCGTCAGGGTTTTACGAGCAGTACTTC
CDR3 protein: CASENLSSGFYEQYF

D gene: TRBD2
J gene: TRBJ2-7
clone size: -
V gene: TRBV10-3
CDR3 DNA: TGTGCCATCAGTGAGCCGGGACTAGGCCCCTACGAGCAGTACTTC
CDR3 protein: CAISEPGLGPYEQYF

D gene: -
J gene: TRBJ1-2
clone size: -
V gene: TRBV2
CDR3 DNA: TGTGCCAGCAGTGAAACAAGGATTGGGGCTGGCTACACCTTC
CDR3 protein: CASSETRIGAGYTF

D gene: -
J gene: TRBJ1-2
clone size: few
V gene: TRBV13
CDR3 DNA: TGTGCCAGCAGCGGCCCTGGACAGCACTATGGCTACACCTTC
CDR3 protein: CASSGPGQHYGYTF

D gene: TRBD1
J gene: TRBJ2-1
clone size: -
V gene: TRBV27
CDR3 DNA: TGTGCCAGCGGAGACAGGGGCCATTACAATGAGCAGTTCTTC
CDR3 protein: CASGDRGHYNEQFF

D gene: -
J gene: TRBJ2-1
clone size: -
V gene: TRBV27
CDR3 DNA: TGTGCCAGCAGCGAGGGAAGTGAGCAGTTCTTC
CDR3 protein: CASSEGSEQFF

D gene: -
J gene: TRBJ2-7
clone size: few
V gene: TRBV27
CDR3 DNA: TGTGCCAGCAGTTTGGGACACTCATACGAGCAGTACTTC
CDR3 protein: CASSLGHSYEQYF

D gene: -
J gene: TRBJ2-2
clone size: -
V gene: TRBV5-1
CDR3 DNA: TGCGCCAGCAGCTTACAGGGGAGGACCGGGGAGCTGTTTTTT
CDR3 protein: CASSLQGRTGELFF